In this sample, the clone carrying this T cell receptor (beta chain) turned up once. Its specificity is unknown. The data belong to a study of response to subunit inactivated influenza vaccine. TCRdb ran MiXCR on the RT-PCR reads and lists one entry per CDR3 protein. The data show 860,000 or so distinct CDR3 sequences, 21% seen once. Study conclusions and caveats: The authors suggested that every seasonal influenza vaccination recruits few new T cells.

CDR3 size: 19 residues. The rearrangement uses TRBV21-1 and TRBJ2-5; TRBD2, the D gene given by the table, was not confirmed from the DNA. TRBV21-1 is labeled a pseudogene. The TCR originated in a man between 45 and 60 years old who received an inactivated influenza vaccine. Source: PBMCs from blood, taken 4 to 6 days after vaccination. In DNA form, the CDR3 reads TGTGCCAGCAGCAAAGGCGGTCTAGCGGGAAACCGGTACCAAGAGACCCAGTACTTC. It encodes CASSKGGLAGNRYQETQYF.